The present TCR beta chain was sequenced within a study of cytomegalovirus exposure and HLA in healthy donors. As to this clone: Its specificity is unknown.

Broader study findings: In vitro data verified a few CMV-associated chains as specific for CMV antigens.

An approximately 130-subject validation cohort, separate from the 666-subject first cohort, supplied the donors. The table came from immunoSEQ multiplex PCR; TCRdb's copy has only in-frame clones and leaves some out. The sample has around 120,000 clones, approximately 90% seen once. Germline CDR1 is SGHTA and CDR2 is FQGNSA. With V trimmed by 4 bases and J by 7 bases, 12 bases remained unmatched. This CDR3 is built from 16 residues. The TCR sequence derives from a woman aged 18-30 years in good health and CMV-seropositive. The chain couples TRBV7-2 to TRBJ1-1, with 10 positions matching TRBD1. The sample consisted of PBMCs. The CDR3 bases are TGTGCCAGCAGCTACTCCGGGACAGGGGTGGGGGATGAAGCTTTCTTT. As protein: CASSYSGTGVGDEAFF.